These 7 T cell receptor beta chains share one sample of origin, sequenced in a study of tumor-infiltrating lymphocytes in primary liver carcinoma. Co-extraction of RNA and DNA was performed on roughly 17-32 mg of unsorted bulk tissue. With around 490 ng total RNA as template and a constant-region primer, TCR beta cDNA was made. Generation of the TCR beta libraries relied on three nested multiplex PCR rounds using slightly modified ARM-PCR. TRBV1-TRBV30 forward primers and a C-beta reverse primer were used in the first two PCR rounds, which each ran for approximately 10 cycles. TCRdb called the multiplex PCR reads again in MiXCR, with one record for every CDR3 protein. The sample shows under 110,000 distinct CDR3 sequences, about 62% of them seen only once. Sequencing used liver tumor tissue from sampling region 2. The subset: tumor region T2, inferior pole. These receptors all come from a woman aged 60-70 years with primary liver carcinoma and hepatitis B virus infection.

This clonotype showed up many times. The chain carries TRBV6-1 and TRBJ1-5; tentative D call: TRBD1 (6 bases). V shed 6 bases and J shed 5 bases, with 20 bases lying between them. The CDR3 has 16 residues. The V gene's germline CDR1 is MNHNS and CDR2 SASEGT. DNA of the CDR3: TGTGCCAGCAGACACAGGGCTCAAAGGGCTGATCAGCCCCAGCATTTT. Its translation: CASRHRAQRADQPQHF.

The table lists this clonotype with a few counts. The chain employs TRBV6-1 and TRBJ1-2, with a tentative D call TRBD1 (5 bases). Germline CDR1 is MNHNS and CDR2 is SASEGT. This CDR3 has 15 residues. The V end lost 4 bases, the J end lost 8 bases, and 20 bases lay between the germline ends. CDR3: CASSAGGLVLFGYTF. Here the CDR3 DNA reads TGTGCCAGCAGTGCCGGGGGGTTGGTCCTATTCGGCTACACCTTC.

This sequence joins TRBV6-6 and TRBJ1-5; perhaps TRBD1 as D (5 bases). Germline CDR1 MNHNY, CDR2 SVGAGI (reference sequence). The CDR3 extends over 16 amino acids. V was trimmed by 0 bases and J by 6 bases, leaving 15 bases between them. Here the CDR3 DNA reads TGTGCCAGCAGTTACTCCACTGGGGGAGGTTCTCAGCCCCAGCATTTT. Amino acids: CASSYSTGGGSQPQHF.

Turning to this clonotype: This could be a read error, since a much larger clone is one nucleotide away. The chain uses TRBV4-2 and TRBJ2-2; D may be TRBD1 or TRBD2 (6 bases each). Germline assignment: CDR1 LGHNA and CDR2 YNFKEQ. The germline V and J ends were trimmed by 7 bases and 7 bases, with 25 bases remaining between them. This CDR3 has 17 residues. The CDR3 loop is CASNPATSSQQGGELFF. DNA for the CDR3: TGTGCCAGCAACCCAGCCACTAGCTCCCAACAGGGCGGGGAGCTGTTTTTT.

Comment on this clonotype: The germline gene is not matched at one end of the junction; a read error may be the cause. This chain uses TRBV29-1 with TRBJ1-1; D is possibly TRBD1 (6 bases). The CDR3 totals 13 residues. From germline, CDR1 is SQVTM and CDR2 ANQGSEA. The CDR3 bases are TGCAGCGTTCGACACGACAGGAACACTGAAGCACTCTTT. This sequence encodes CSVRHDRNTEALF.

The rearrangement links TRBV6-6 to TRBJ2-5; D gene uncertain. There are 12 residues in the CDR3. Germline assignment: CDR1 MNHNY and CDR2 SVGAGI (reference sequence). CDR3 loop: CVNSYSRETQYF. In DNA, the CDR3 is TGTGTCAACAGTTACTCCAGAGAGACCCAGTACTTC.

This clonotype was detected ten times or more. This chain's CDR3 is CAISTPGTTNYGYTF. CDR3 nucleotide sequence: TGTGCCATCAGTACTCCGGGGACTACTAACTATGGCTACACCTTC. J is TRBJ1-2 and V is TRBV10-3, with D tentatively TRBD1 (5 bases). The V gene lost 5 bases and the J gene lost 0 bases, with 13 bases spanning the gap. CDR3 length: 15 amino acids. Germline V gene data show CDR1 as ENHRY and CDR2 as SYGVKD.